The 14 T cell receptor beta chains in this list originate from one sample, sequenced in a study of siplizumab effects on memory and regulatory T cells (dated by TCRdb to the late 2010s). The library was built by means of the immunoSEQ multiplex PCR assay. TCRdb took this table from immuneACCESS and kept in-frame rearrangements with V and J called. Such tables lack part of the clones; where checked against another copy, unresolved V genes explain under half of the gap, and the rest is unexplained. The table for this sample lists approximately 70,000 clones; about 90% of them were counted only once. The ten top clones hold over 25% of the sample. Sequences were obtained from CD8+ T cells sorted from blood. These TCRs come from a human donor in good health.

The J gene is TRBJ1-1, the V gene TRBV19, with unresolved D. Germline V lookup: CDR1 LNHDA, CDR2 SQIVND (reference sequence). This CDR3 is built from 15 residues. V was pared by 3 bases and J by 1 base, with 12 bases between. The CDR3 loop is CASSMLSRGNTEAFF. Here the CDR3 DNA reads TGTGCCAGTAGTATGTTAAGCCGAGGGAACACTGAAGCTTTCTTT.

This chain joins TRBV14 and TRBJ2-7; TRBD2 is a possible D gene (6 bases). The CDR3 runs to 15 residues. V was clipped by 5 bases and J by 2 bases, with 16 bases between them. Per the germline V gene, CDR1 is SGHDN and CDR2 is FVKESK. CDR3 sequence reads: CASSASGPVTYEQYF. The DNA for the CDR3 is TGTGCCAGCAGCGCAAGCGGGCCCGTAACCTACGAGCAGTACTTC. The full variable domain, rest sourced from reference TRBV14 and TRBJ2-7, is EAGVTQFPSHSVIEKGQTVTLRCDPISGHDNLYWYRRVMGKEIKFLLHFVKESKQDESGMPNNRFLAERTGGTYSTLKVQPAELEDSGVYFCASSASGPVTYEQYFGPGTRLTVT.

This clone was seen just once. The V gene is TRBV27, the J gene TRBJ2-5, with D unclear. The ends were cut back, 5 bases at V and 5 bases at J, with 18 bases in the middle. CDR3 length equals 15 residues. The germline V gene has CDR1 MNHEY and CDR2 SMNVEV (reference sequence). This CDR3 is CASSLGVGGRETQYF. Written as DNA, the CDR3 is TGTGCCAGCAGTCTAGGAGTGGGTGGTAGGGAGACCCAGTACTTC.

V gene TRBV7-2 combines with J gene TRBJ2-7, with D possibly being TRBD2 (6 bases). This CDR3 has 16 residues. V was clipped by 5 bases and J by 5 bases, with 22 bases between them. The germline CDR1 and CDR2 sequences are SGHTA and FQGNSA. CDR3 region: CASSLSPGGGGHEQYF. For the CDR3, the DNA is TGTGCCAGCAGCCTCTCACCCGGTGGAGGAGGGCACGAGCAGTACTTC. The whole variable domain, remainder taken from reference TRBV7-2 and TRBJ2-7, is GAGVSQSPSNKVTEKGKDVELRCDPISGHTALYWYRQSLGQGLEFLIYFQGNSAPDKSGLPSDRFSAERTGGSVSTLTIQRTQQEDSAVYLCASSLSPGGGGHEQYFGPGTRLTVT.

This chain connects TRBV6-6 to TRBJ2-3; D might be TRBD2 (7 bases). The ends were cut back, 0 bases at V and 3 bases at J, with 13 bases in the middle. The CDR3 has 16 amino acids. CDR1 is MNHNY and CDR2 is SVGAGI in the germline V gene (reference sequence). The CDR3 sequence: CASSYSWAGATDTQYF. The CDR3 coding sequence is TGTGCCAGCAGTTACTCTTGGGCGGGGGCTACAGATACGCAGTATTTT.

This clone came up once. V and J are TRBV10-3 and TRBJ2-7, with 12 bases aligning to TRBD1. V lost 6 bases to trimming and J lost 5 bases; unmatched junction nucleotides: 8. CDR1 and CDR2 from the germline V gene are ENHRY and SYGVKD. This CDR3 is built from 15 residues. CDR3 sequence (DNA): TGTGCCATCAGGCCGGGACAGGGGGCGCCGGACGAGCAGTACTTC. It specifies CAIRPGQGAPDEQYF.

This clone has just one count. This chain connects TRBV28 to TRBJ2-3, with a possible D match to TRBD2 (5 bases). The germline V and J ends were trimmed by 7 bases and 4 bases, with 18 bases remaining between them. The CDR3 runs 15 residues. Germline V lookup: CDR1 MDHEN, CDR2 SYDVKM. CDR3 sequence (DNA): TGTGCCAGCACTTCGCTCTGGGCGGGCTCAGATACGCAGTATTTT. It translates to CASTSLWAGSDTQYF. Together with reference TRBV28 and TRBJ2-3, the CDR3 gives the full variable domain: DVKVTQSSRYLVKRTGEKVFLECVQDMDHENMFWYRQDPGLGLRLIYFSYDVKMKEKGDIPEGYSVSREKKERFSLILESASTNQTSMYLCASTSLWAGSDTQYFGPGTRLTVL.

The rearrangement joins TRBV2 to TRBJ1-6, with D unclear. Germline CDR1 reads SNHLY; CDR2 reads FYNNEI. The CDR3 totals 18 residues. V lost 0 bases and J lost 7, with 19 bases in between. The DNA for the CDR3 is TGTGCCAGCAGTGAAGCGCTAAGGGCCCGAAACCTAAATTCACCCCTCCACTTT. Translating gives CASSEALRARNLNSPLHF. Together with reference TRBV2 and TRBJ1-6, the CDR3 gives the full variable domain: EPEVTQTPSHQVTQMGQEVILRCVPISNHLYFYWYRQILGQKVEFLVSFYNNEISEKSEIFDDQFSVERPDGSNFTLKIRSTKLEDSAMYFCASSEALRARNLNSPLHFGNGTRLTVT.

The chain carries TRBV6-1 and TRBJ1-1; D possibly corresponds to TRBD1 (5 bases). CDR3 size: 14 residues. The germline V gene has CDR1 MNHNS and CDR2 SASEGT. Trimming removed 4 bases at V and 0 bases at J, with 9 bases between. The CDR3 region is CASSGQGVNTEAFF. The CDR3 DNA reads TGTGCCAGCAGTGGGCAGGGTGTGAACACTGAAGCTTTCTTT.

V usage is TRBV7-9 and J usage is TRBJ1-2; 8 bases match TRBD1. The CDR3 spans 14 residues. Germline CDR1 is SEHNR and CDR2 is FQNEAQ (reference sequence). The junction had 12 bases not matched to a gene; V was cut back by 7 bases and J by 8 bases. CDR3 sequence: CASTIAGGTGGYTF. CDR3 sequence (DNA): TGTGCCAGCACCATTGCCGGGGGGACAGGAGGCTACACCTTC.

The chain has TRBV6-1 and TRBJ1-2; TRBD1 matches 7 bases. The CDR3 is made up of 13 amino acids. Germline CDR1 is MNHNS and CDR2 is SASEGT. Germline trimming cut 8 bases from V and 0 bases from J; bases unmatched to any gene: 3. CDR3 DNA sequence: TGTGCCAGCCTCGGGACAGCTAACTATGGCTACACCTTC. This sequence encodes CASLGTANYGYTF.

The chain links TRBV4-3 to TRBJ2-2; D not resolved. Trimming took off 7 bases at V and 4 bases at J, with 4 bases between the two ends. Per the germline V gene, CDR1 is LGHNA and CDR2 is YSLEER. CDR3 length: 11 amino acids. CDR3 bases: TGCGCCAGCAAGTCCACCGGGGAGCTGTTTTTT. This sequence encodes CASKSTGELFF.

In this sample, this clone turned up once. The chain has TRBV7-2 and TRBJ2-7; D possibly corresponds to TRBD2 (6 bases). This CDR3 region has 17 residues. Germline assignment: CDR1 SGHTA and CDR2 FQGNSA. Trimming took 7 bases from V and 0 from J, leaving 22 bases between them. CDR3 sequence: CASTPPLVAASSYEQYF. CDR3 sequence (DNA): TGTGCCAGCACCCCTCCGTTGGTAGCGGCAAGCTCCTACGAGCAGTACTTC.

The chain is built from TRBV7-9 and TRBJ2-1; no definite D call. The CDR3 has 13 residues. The V gene lost 4 bases and the J gene lost 6 bases, with 10 bases spanning the gap. The germline CDR1 and CDR2 sequences are SEHNR and FQNEAQ (reference sequence). Here the CDR3 reads CASSSTSFNEQFF. The CDR3 DNA sequence: TGTGCCAGCAGCTCGACTTCTTTCAATGAGCAGTTCTTC.